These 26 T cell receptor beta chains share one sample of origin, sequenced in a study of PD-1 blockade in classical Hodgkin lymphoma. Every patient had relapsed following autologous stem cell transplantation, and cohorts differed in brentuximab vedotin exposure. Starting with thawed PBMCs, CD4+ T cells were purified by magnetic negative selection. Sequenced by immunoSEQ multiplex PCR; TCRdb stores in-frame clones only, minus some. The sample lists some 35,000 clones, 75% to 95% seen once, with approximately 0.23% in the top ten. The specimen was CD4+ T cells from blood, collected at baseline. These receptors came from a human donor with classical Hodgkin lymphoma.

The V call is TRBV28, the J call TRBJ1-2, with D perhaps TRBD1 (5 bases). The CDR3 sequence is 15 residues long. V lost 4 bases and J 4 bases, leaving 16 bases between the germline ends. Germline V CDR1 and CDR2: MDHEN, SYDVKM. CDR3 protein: CASSSGDRTLYGYTF. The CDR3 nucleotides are TGTGCCAGCAGTTCTGGGGACCGAACACTCTATGGCTACACCTTC.

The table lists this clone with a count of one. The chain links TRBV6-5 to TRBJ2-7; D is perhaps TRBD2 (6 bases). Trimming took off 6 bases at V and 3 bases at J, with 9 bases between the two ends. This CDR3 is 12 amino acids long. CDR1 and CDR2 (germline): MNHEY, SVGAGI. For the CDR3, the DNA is TGTGCCAGCAGCGGGACTGTCTACGAGCAGTACTTC. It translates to CASSGTVYEQYF.

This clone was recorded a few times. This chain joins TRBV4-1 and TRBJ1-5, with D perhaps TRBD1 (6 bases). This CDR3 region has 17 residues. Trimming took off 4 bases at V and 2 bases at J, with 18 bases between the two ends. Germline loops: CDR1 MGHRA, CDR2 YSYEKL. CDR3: CASSPSSQGVGNQPQHF. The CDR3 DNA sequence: TGCGCCAGCAGCCCCTCCTCACAGGGAGTTGGCAATCAGCCCCAGCATTTT.

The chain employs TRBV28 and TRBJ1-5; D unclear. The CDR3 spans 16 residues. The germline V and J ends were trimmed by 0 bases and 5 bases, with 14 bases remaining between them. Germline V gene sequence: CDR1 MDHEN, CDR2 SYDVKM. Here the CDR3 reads CASSLWVDIMDQPQHF. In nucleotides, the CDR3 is TGTGCCAGCAGTTTATGGGTTGACATAATGGATCAGCCCCAGCATTTT. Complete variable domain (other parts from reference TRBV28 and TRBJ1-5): DVKVTQSSRYLVKRTGEKVFLECVQDMDHENMFWYRQDPGLGLRLIYFSYDVKMKEKGDIPEGYSVSREKKERFSLILESASTNQTSMYLCASSLWVDIMDQPQHFGDGTRLSIL.

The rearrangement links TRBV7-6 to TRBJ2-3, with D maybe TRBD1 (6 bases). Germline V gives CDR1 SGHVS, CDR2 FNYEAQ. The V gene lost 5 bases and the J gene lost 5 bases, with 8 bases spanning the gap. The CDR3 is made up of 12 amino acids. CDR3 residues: CASSLQGDTQYF. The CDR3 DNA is TGTGCCAGCAGCCTACAGGGAGATACGCAGTATTTT.

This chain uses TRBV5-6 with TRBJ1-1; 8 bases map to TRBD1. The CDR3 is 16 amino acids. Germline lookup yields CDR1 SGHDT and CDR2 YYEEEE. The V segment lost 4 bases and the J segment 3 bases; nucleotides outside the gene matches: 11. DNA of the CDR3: TGTGCCAGCAGCAGGCAGGGGGCGAGGGGGTACACTGAAGCTTTCTTT. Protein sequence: CASSRQGARGYTEAFF.

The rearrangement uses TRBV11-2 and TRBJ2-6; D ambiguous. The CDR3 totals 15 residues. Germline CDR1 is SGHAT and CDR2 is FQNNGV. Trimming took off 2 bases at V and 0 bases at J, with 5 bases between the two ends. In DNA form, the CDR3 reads TGTGCCAGCAGCTTATTATCCTCTGGGGCCAACGTCCTGACTTTC. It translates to CASSLLSSGANVLTF. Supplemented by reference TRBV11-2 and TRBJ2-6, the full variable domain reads EAGVAQSPRYKIIEKRQSVAFWCNPISGHATLYWYQQILGQGPKLLIQFQNNGVVDDSQLPKDRFSAERLKGVDSTLKIQPAKLEDSAVYLCASSLLSSGANVLTFGAGSRLTVL.

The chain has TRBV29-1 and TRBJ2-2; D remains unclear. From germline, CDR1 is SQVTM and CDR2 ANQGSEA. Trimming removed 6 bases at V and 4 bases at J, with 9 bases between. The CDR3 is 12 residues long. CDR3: CSVHHGTGELFF. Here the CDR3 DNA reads TGCAGCGTACACCATGGCACCGGGGAGCTGTTTTTT.

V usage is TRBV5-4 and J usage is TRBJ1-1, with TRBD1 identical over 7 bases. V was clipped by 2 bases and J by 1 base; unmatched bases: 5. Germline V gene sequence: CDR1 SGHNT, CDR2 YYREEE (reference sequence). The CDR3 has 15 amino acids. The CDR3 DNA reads TGTGCCAGCAGCTTCCAGGACAGGACGAACACTGAAGCTTTCTTT. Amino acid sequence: CASSFQDRTNTEAFF.

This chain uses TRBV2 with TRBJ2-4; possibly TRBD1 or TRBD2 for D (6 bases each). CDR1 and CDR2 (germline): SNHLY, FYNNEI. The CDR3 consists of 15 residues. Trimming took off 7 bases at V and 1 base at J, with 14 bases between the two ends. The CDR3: CASTEGGLAKNIQYF. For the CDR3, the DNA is TGTGCCAGCACGGAGGGGGGTCTGGCCAAAAACATTCAGTACTTC.

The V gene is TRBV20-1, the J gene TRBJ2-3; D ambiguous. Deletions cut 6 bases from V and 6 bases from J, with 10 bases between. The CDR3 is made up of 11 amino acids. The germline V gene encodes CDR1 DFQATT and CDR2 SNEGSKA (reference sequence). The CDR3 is CSAVSGDTQYF. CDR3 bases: TGCAGTGCCGTATCCGGGGATACGCAGTATTTT.

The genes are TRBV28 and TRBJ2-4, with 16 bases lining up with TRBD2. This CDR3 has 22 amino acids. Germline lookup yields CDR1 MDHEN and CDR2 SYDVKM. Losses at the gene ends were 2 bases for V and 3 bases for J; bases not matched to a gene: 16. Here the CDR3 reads CASSLGTSGRDLFYGDKNIQYF. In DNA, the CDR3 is TGTGCCAGCAGTTTAGGGACTAGCGGGAGGGATCTGTTTTATGGGGACAAAAACATTCAGTACTTC.

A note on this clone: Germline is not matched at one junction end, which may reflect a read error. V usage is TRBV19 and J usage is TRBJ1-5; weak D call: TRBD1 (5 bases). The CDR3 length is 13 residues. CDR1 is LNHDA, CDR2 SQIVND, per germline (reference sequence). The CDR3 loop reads CAGSWDPRQPQHF. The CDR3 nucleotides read TGTGCCGGTAGCTGGGACCCACGGCAGCCCCAGCATTTT.

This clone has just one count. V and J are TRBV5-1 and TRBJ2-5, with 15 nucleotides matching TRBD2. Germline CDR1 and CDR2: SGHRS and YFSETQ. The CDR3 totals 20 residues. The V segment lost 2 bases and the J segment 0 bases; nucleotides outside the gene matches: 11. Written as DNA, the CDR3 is TGCGCCAGCAGCTTCCCGGGACTAGCGGGAGGTTTGAAGTACCAAGAGACCCAGTACTTC. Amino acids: CASSFPGLAGGLKYQETQYF.

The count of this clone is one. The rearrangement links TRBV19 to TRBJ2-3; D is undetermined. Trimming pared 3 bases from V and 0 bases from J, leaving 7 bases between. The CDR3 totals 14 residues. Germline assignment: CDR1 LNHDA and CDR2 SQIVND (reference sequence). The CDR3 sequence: CASSMEDSTDTQYF. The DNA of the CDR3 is TGTGCCAGTAGTATGGAAGATAGCACAGATACGCAGTATTTT. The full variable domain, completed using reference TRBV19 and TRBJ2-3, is DGGITQSPKYLFRKEGQNVTLSCEQNLNHDAMYWYRQDPGQGLRLIYYSQIVNDFQKGDIAEGYSVSREKKESFPLTVTSAQKNPTAFYLCASSMEDSTDTQYFGPGTRLTVL.

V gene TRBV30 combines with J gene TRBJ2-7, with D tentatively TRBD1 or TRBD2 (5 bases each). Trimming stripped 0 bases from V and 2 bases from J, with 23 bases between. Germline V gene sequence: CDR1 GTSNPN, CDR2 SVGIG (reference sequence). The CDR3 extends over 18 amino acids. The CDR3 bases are TGTGCCTGGAGTGTAATCTCGGGGCGGCGCGGCGGAACCTACGAGCAGTACTTC. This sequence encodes CAWSVISGRRGGTYEQYF. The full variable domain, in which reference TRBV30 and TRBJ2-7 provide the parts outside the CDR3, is SQTIHQWPATLVQPVGSPLSLECTVEGTSNPNLYWYRQAAGRGLQLLFYSVGIGQISSEVPQNLSASRPQDRQFILSSKKLLLSDSGFYLCAWSVISGRRGGTYEQYFGPGTRLTVT.

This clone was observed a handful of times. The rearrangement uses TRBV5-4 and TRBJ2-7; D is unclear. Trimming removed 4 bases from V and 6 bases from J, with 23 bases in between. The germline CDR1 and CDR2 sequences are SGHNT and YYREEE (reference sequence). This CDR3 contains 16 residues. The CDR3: CASSLPFDASPSEQYF. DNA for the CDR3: TGTGCCAGCAGCCTACCCTTCGACGCCTCCCCCTCCGAGCAGTACTTC. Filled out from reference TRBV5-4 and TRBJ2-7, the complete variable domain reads ETGVTQSPTHLIKTRGQQVTLRCSSQSGHNTVSWYQQALGQGPQFIFQYYREEENGRGNFPPRFSGLQFPNYSSELNVNALELDDSALYLCASSLPFDASPSEQYFGPGTRLTVT.

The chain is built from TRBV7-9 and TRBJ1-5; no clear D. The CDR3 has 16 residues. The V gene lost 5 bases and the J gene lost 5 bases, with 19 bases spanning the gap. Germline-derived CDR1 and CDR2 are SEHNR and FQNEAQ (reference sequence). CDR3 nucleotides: TGTGCCAGCAGCAAGGCGGGTGGCTTGCCCTATCAGCCCCAGCATTTT. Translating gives CASSKAGGLPYQPQHF.

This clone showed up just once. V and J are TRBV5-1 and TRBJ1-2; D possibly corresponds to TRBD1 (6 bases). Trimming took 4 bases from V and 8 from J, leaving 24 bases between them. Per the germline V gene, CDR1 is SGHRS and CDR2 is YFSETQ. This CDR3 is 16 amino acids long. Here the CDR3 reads CASSLWTAETSRGYTF. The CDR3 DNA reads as TGCGCCAGCAGCCTATGGACAGCGGAGACTTCGCGGGGCTACACCTTC.

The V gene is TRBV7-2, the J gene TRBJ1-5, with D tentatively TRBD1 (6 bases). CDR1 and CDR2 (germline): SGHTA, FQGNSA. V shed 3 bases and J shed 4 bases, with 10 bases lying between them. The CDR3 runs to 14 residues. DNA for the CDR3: TGTGCCAGCAGCTTGGACAGAGCGAATCAGCCCCAGCATTTT. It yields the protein CASSLDRANQPQHF.

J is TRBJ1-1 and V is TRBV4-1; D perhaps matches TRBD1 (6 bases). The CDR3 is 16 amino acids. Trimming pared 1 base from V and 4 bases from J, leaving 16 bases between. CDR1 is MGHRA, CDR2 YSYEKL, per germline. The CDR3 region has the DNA TGCGCCAGCAGCCAAGTGGGGGGCGGCGCAGGCACTGAAGCTTTCTTT. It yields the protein CASSQVGGGAGTEAFF.

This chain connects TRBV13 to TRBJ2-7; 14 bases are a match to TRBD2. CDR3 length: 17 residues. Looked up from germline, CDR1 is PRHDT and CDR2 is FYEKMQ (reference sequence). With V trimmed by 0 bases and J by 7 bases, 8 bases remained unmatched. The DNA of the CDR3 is TGTGCCAGCAGCTTAGGCCATGGGACTAGCGGGAGAGGTGAGCAGTACTTC. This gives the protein CASSLGHGTSGRGEQYF.

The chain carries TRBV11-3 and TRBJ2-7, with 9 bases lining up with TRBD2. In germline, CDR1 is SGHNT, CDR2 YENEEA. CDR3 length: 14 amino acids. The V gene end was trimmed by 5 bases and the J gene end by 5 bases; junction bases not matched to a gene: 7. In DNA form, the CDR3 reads TGTGCCAGCAGCCGATCTAGCGGGAACCACGAGCAGTACTTC. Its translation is CASSRSSGNHEQYF.

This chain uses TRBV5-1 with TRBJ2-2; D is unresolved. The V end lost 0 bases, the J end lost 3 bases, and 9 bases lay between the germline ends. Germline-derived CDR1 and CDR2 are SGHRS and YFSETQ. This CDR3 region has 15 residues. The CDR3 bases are TGCGCCAGCAGCTTGGTCGGTTTGGACACCGGGGAGCTGTTTTTT. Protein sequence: CASSLVGLDTGELFF.

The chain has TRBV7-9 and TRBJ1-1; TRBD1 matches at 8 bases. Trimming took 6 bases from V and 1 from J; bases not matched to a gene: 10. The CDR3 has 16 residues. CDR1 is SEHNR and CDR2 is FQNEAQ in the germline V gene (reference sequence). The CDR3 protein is CASRPRSGGENTEAFF. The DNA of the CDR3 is TGTGCCAGCAGACCCCGCTCAGGGGGCGAGAACACTGAAGCTTTCTTT.

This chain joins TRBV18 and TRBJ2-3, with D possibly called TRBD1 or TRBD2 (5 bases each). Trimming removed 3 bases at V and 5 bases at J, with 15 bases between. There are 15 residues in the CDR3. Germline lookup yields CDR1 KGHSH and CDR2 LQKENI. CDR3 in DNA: TGTGCCAGCTCACCTCGGGGCGAGGCGGAAGATACGCAGTATTTT. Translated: CASSPRGEAEDTQYF.